This T cell receptor beta chain was identified during a study of T-cell memory formation after mild COVID-19. This CDR3 has 13 residues. Trimming took off 0 bases at V and 2 bases at J, with 8 bases between the two ends. Germline-derived CDR1 and CDR2 are DFQATT and SNEGSKA (reference sequence). Overall study findings and caveats: Clones which contracted sat mainly in CM and EM if CD4+, and in EMRA if CD8+.

Only a few counts were recorded for this clonotype. The antigen is not known. TCRdb recomputed calls from the 5' RACE reads with MiXCR, one row per CDR3 protein. This sample has roughly 190,000 distinct CDR3 sequences, with approximately 16% found just once. V usage is TRBV20-1 and J usage is TRBJ2-7; D is undetermined. Sample: PBMCs or a T cell subset sorted from them (not recorded which). This TCR was recovered from an adult woman who had mild COVID-19 (a few samples of this study predate the infection). Cell type and time point are not known. The CDR3 sequence: CSARDWATYEQYF. The DNA for the CDR3 is TGCAGTGCTAGAGATTGGGCAACCTACGAGCAGTACTTC.